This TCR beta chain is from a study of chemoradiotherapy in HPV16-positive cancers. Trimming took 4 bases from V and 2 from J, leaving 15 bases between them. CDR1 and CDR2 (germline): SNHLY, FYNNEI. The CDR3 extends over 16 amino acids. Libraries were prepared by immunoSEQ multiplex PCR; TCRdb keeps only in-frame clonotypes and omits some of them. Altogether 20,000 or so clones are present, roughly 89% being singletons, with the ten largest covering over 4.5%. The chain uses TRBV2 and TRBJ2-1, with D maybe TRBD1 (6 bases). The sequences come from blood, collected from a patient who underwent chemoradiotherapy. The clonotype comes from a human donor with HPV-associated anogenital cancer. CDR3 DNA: TGTGCCAGCAGTGCGTTGGTACAGGGCGCCTACAATGAGCAGTTCTTC. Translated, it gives CASSALVQGAYNEQFF.